The sample holds many counts of the clone carrying this TCR beta chain. The data were obtained in a study of T cells after yellow fever vaccination. Trimming pared 5 bases from V and 1 base from J, leaving 8 bases between. CDR1 and CDR2 (germline): MGHDK, SYGVNS. The CDR3 length is 13 residues. It was through 5'RACE template switching that TCR cDNA was made, with a universal primer site and UMIs added. Each CDR3 protein is one row after TCRdb ran MiXCR on the 5' RACE reads. In the table there are about 330,000 distinct CDR3 sequences, about 7.8% of which are singletons. The V and J genes are TRBV25-1 and TRBJ2-5; D is undetermined. Sample: PBMCs, taken about 49 days after the first yellow fever vaccination. This TCR was recovered from a man aged 18 to 29 who received the YFV17D yellow fever vaccine. The chain's CDR3 is CASSLISQETQYF. CDR3 DNA: TGTGCCAGCAGTCTGATCAGCCAAGAGACCCAGTACTTC.